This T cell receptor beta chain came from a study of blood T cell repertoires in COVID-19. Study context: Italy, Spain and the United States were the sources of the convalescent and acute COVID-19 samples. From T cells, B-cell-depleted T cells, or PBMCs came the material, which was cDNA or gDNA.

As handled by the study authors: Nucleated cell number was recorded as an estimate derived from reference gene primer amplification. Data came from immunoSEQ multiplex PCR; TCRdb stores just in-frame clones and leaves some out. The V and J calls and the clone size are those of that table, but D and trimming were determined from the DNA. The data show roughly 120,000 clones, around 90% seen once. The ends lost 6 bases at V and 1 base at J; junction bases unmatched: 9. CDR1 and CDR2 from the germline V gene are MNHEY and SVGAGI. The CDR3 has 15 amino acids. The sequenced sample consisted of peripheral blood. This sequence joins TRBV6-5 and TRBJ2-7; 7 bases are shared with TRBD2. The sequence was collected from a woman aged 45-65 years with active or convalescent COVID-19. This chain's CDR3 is CASSISGIGSYEQYF. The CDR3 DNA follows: TGTGCCAGCAGCATCAGCGGGATAGGATCCTACGAGCAGTACTTC.